A single sample is the source of the 22 T cell receptor beta chains below, sequenced in a study of blood T cells in healthy people across ages. Then a second PCR, running about 7 to 11 cycles, was carried out with a sample-barcoded 5' primer and a J-beta primer mix. One entry per CDR3 protein results from TCRdb running MiXCR on the 5' RACE reads. Here the sample spans 600,000 or so distinct CDR3 sequences, 21% being singletons. Sequencing was done on a sample of blood. These receptors originate from a man between 65 and 79 years old in good health.

The table lists this clonotype with a few counts. V gene TRBV6-1 combines with J gene TRBJ2-3; D possibly corresponds to TRBD2 (6 bases). The CDR3 totals 16 residues. CDR1 and CDR2 from the germline V gene are MNHNS and SASEGT. V lost 2 bases and J lost 2, with 14 bases in between. In nucleotides, the CDR3 is TGTGCCAGCAGTGAACCCGGGGCGGGGATCACAGATACGCAGTATTTT. Its translation: CASSEPGAGITDTQYF.

The genes are TRBV5-6 and TRBJ2-3; maybe TRBD1 (6 bases). CDR1 is SGHDT and CDR2 is YYEEEE in the germline V gene. Trimming cost V 2 bases and J 4 bases, with 11 bases left between them. This CDR3 contains 14 residues. For the CDR3, the DNA is TGTGCCAGCAGCTTCAAGGACAGAGCAGATACGCAGTATTTT. Translation gives CASSFKDRADTQYF.

This clonotype has a count of ten or more. V usage is TRBV12-3 or TRBV12-4 and J usage is TRBJ2-3; possible D gene TRBD2, 6 bases. Trimming removed 6 bases from V and 9 bases from J, with 19 bases in between. The CDR3 extends over 14 amino acids. The CDR3, as DNA: TGTGCCAGCAGACGGGACTCCCACATTGGCACGCAGTATTTT. This codes for CASRRDSHIGTQYF.

The chain is built from TRBV7-9 and TRBJ2-7, with 7 bases lining up with TRBD2. V dropped 3 bases and J dropped 4; count of bases not matched to a gene: 9. The CDR3 has 15 amino acids. Germline CDR1 reads SEHNR; CDR2 reads FQNEAQ (reference sequence). The CDR3 DNA sequence: TGTGCCAGCAGCTTCGGAGTAGCGGGTCCATACGAGCAGTACTTC. This encodes CASSFGVAGPYEQYF.

The sample holds many counts of this clonotype. V usage is TRBV15 and J usage is TRBJ2-7; D not resolved. Per the germline V gene, CDR1 is LNHNV and CDR2 is YYDKDF (reference sequence). CDR3 size: 15 residues. Trimming took off 0 bases at V and 0 bases at J, with 9 bases between the two ends. The CDR3 is CATSREVDSSYEQYF. CDR3 DNA: TGTGCCACCAGCAGAGAGGTCGATAGCTCCTACGAGCAGTACTTC.

The chain links TRBV10-3 to TRBJ1-3; no reliable D call. V was cut by 5 bases and J by 0 bases, with 17 bases left in between. Per the germline V gene, CDR1 is ENHRY and CDR2 is SYGVKD. The CDR3 is made up of 17 amino acids. Here the CDR3 DNA reads TGTGCCATCAGTTGGGCAGCAGTCCTCAGCTCTGGAAACACCATATATTTT. This encodes CAISWAAVLSSGNTIYF.

This clonotype appeared once. In DNA form, the CDR3 reads TGTGCCAGCAGCCCAGGGGGTCGTGGCAATCAGCCCCAGCATTTT. This encodes CASSPGGRGNQPQHF. The gene calls are TRBV12-3 or TRBV12-4 and TRBJ1-5; 7 bases align to TRBD1. This CDR3 is 15 amino acids long. The V gene end was trimmed by 6 bases and the J gene end by 2 bases; junction bases not matched to a gene: 7.

The sample holds many counts of this clonotype. The gene calls are TRBV28 and TRBJ2-3; D call uncertain. CDR1 is MDHEN, CDR2 SYDVKM, per germline. This CDR3 is 14 amino acids long. V was cut by 3 bases and J by 7 bases, with 14 bases left in between. CDR3 coding DNA: TGTGCCAGCAGTTTGGCCCCCATAGGGAATACGCAGTATTTT. This encodes CASSLAPIGNTQYF.

This chain joins TRBV4-2 and TRBJ1-4; D gene uncertain. The CDR3 is made up of 13 amino acids. V was trimmed by 0 bases and J by 5 bases, leaving 4 bases between them. Germline V CDR1 and CDR2: LGHNA, YNFKEQ. The chain's CDR3 is CASSQELNEKLFF. Written as DNA, the CDR3 is TGTGCCAGCAGCCAAGAGTTAAATGAAAAACTGTTTTTT.

V gene TRBV5-1 combines with J gene TRBJ1-4; 7 nucleotides align to TRBD1. Germline V gene lookup returns CDR1 SGHRS and CDR2 YFSETQ. V was pared by 7 bases and J by 2 bases, with 5 bases of the junction left unmatched. The CDR3 extends over 14 amino acids. CDR3 bases: TGCGCCAGCTCAGGGGGGAGGACTAATGAAAAACTGTTTTTT. Amino acid sequence: CASSGGRTNEKLFF.

This clonotype has only one observation. The gene calls are TRBV7-3 and TRBJ2-5; the match to TRBD2 covers 16 bases. The CDR3 consists of 17 residues. V gave up 2 bases and J gave up 5 bases; unmatched junction bases: 5. Per the germline V gene, CDR1 is SGHTA and CDR2 is FQGTGA. CDR3 in DNA: TGTGCCAGCAGCTTATGGGGGACTAGCGGGAGGGATGAGACCCAGTACTTC. The encoded protein is CASSLWGTSGRDETQYF.

The chain links TRBV9 to TRBJ2-5, with TRBD2 matching over 8 bases. The assigned J gene may be wrong: the sequence end matches TRBJ2-7 better. The CDR3 totals 15 residues. From germline, CDR1 is SGDLS and CDR2 YYNGEE. In DNA form, the CDR3 reads TGTGCCAGCAGCGTCGGGACGGGGGGGACCTACGAGCAGTACTTC. It specifies CASSVGTGGTYEQYF.

The chain combines TRBV7-2 with TRBJ1-2; no definite D call. This CDR3 is built from 13 residues. Germline V gene sequence: CDR1 SGHTA, CDR2 FQGNSA. The V and J ends lost 3 bases and 2 bases respectively, with 7 bases between them. In DNA form, the CDR3 reads TGTGCCAGCAGCTTCAGGAACAACTATGGCTACACCTTC. Its protein product is CASSFRNNYGYTF.

The CDR3 region is CASSALDRGSQPQHF. CDR3 nucleotides: TGTGCCAGCAGTGCCCTGGACAGGGGCAGCCAGCCCCAGCATTTT. The chain recombines TRBV2 with TRBJ1-5; 9 bases match TRBD1. This CDR3 has 15 amino acids. CDR1 is SNHLY and CDR2 is FYNNEI in the germline V gene. The V segment lost 4 bases and the J segment 7 bases; nucleotides outside the gene matches: 8.

This clonotype was counted ten times or more. V usage is TRBV4-1 and J usage is TRBJ1-4, with D uncertain. CDR3 size: 16 residues. Looked up from germline, CDR1 is MGHRA and CDR2 is YSYEKL. The V end was cut by 0 bases, the J end by 6 bases, with 14 bases between. The CDR3, as DNA: TGCGCCAGCAGCCAAGATTCGCGGGTTGGGGATGAAAAACTGTTTTTT. Protein: CASSQDSRVGDEKLFF.

V gene TRBV20-1 combines with J gene TRBJ2-3; tentatively, D is TRBD2 (5 bases). Trimming stripped 3 bases from V and 2 bases from J, with 12 bases between. This CDR3 is 14 amino acids long. The germline V gene encodes CDR1 DFQATT and CDR2 SNEGSKA (reference sequence). The CDR3 loop is CSASFGGVTDTQYF. The CDR3 nucleotides read TGCAGTGCTAGCTTTGGAGGCGTCACAGATACGCAGTATTTT.

The J gene is TRBJ2-5, the V gene TRBV9; 9 nucleotides match TRBD1. Trimming at V came to 2 bases and at J to 3 bases, leaving 2 bases not matched to a gene. Germline lookup yields CDR1 SGDLS and CDR2 YYNGEE. This CDR3 contains 14 residues. The CDR3 loop reads CASSVRDREETQYF. DNA for the CDR3: TGTGCCAGCAGCGTCCGGGACAGGGAAGAGACCCAGTACTTC.

The V call is TRBV2, the J call TRBJ2-3, with a tentative D call TRBD1 (6 bases). The CDR3 runs to 15 residues. The germline V and J ends were trimmed by 2 bases and 6 bases, with 15 bases remaining between them. Germline CDR1 reads SNHLY; CDR2 reads FYNNEI. For the CDR3, the DNA is TGTGCCAGCAGTGAACTGTCGTCAGGGGAGGATACGCAGTATTTT. It encodes CASSELSSGEDTQYF.

In regard to this clonotype: The junction shows a germline mismatch at one end, possibly a read error. This chain links TRBV6-6 with TRBJ1-1; 7 bases match TRBD1. Germline lookup yields CDR1 MNHNY and CDR2 SVGAGI (reference sequence). The CDR3 runs to 15 residues. The CDR3 reads CASSHSTGTGTEAFF. For the CDR3, the DNA is TGTGCCAGCAGTCACTCGACAGGGACGGGGACTGAAGCTTTCTTT.

The gene calls are TRBV20-1 and TRBJ2-3; TRBD2 matches 13 bases. V gave up 0 bases and J gave up 0 bases; unmatched junction bases: 3. The germline V gene has CDR1 DFQATT and CDR2 SNEGSKA (reference sequence). The CDR3 sequence is 17 residues long. The CDR3 loop is CSARDLTSGRSTDTQYF. The DNA for the CDR3 is TGCAGTGCTAGAGACCTGACTAGCGGGAGGAGCACAGATACGCAGTATTTT.

This clonotype was seen only a few times. The CDR3 bases are TGCAGCGTCGATCTCCGAGGAGGAAACACTGAAGCTTTCTTT. This encodes CSVDLRGGNTEAFF. This chain joins TRBV29-1 and TRBJ1-1; D uncertain. Deletions cut 6 bases from V and 2 bases from J, with 16 bases between. This CDR3 comprises 14 residues. Looked up from germline, CDR1 is SQVTM and CDR2 is ANQGSEA. The variable domain in full, with the rest retrieved from reference TRBV29-1 and TRBJ1-1, is SAVISQKPSRDICQRGTSLTIQCQVDSQVTMMFWYRQQPGQSLTLIATANQGSEATYESGFVIDKFPISRPNLTFSTLTVSNMSPEDSSIYLCSVDLRGGNTEAFFGQGTRLTVV.

V gene TRBV7-2 combines with J gene TRBJ2-6; 8 bases align to TRBD1. Germline values: CDR1 SGHTA, CDR2 FQGNSA. Unmatched junction bases numbered 6, after V lost 0 bases and J lost 2 bases. The CDR3 consists of 18 residues. The CDR3 region has the DNA TGTGCCAGCAGCTTAGCTGCAGGGGGCTATACTGGGGCCAACGTCCTGACTTTC. Translated, it gives CASSLAAGGYTGANVLTF.